The next 9 T cell receptor beta chains were all read from a single sample in a study of glioma-infiltrating T cells. The iRepertoire nested amplicon-rescue multiplex PCR amplified TCR alpha and beta CDR3s from RNA. MiXCR, run by TCRdb on the multiplex PCR reads, gives a single entry per CDR3 protein. The top ten hold 20% of the sample, which has 150,000 to 200,000 distinct CDR3 sequences, approximately 30% seen once. The sample consisted of glioma tissue, nonneoplastic brain tissue, or PBMCs (not recorded which). These receptors all stem from a human donor with low-grade glioma or glioblastoma, undergoing nonglioma brain surgery, or in good health (not recorded which).

As regards this clonotype: A junction end diverges from the germline sequence, so it may reflect a read error. The chain links TRBV27 to TRBJ2-6, with D tentatively TRBD1 (7 bases). CDR1 and CDR2 (germline): MNHEY, SMNVEV (reference sequence). The CDR3 extends over 17 amino acids. The CDR3: CASSAQGGYSGANVLTF. CDR3 in DNA: TGTGCCAGCAGCGCCCAGGGGGGCTACTCTGGTGCCAACGTCCTGACTTTC.

V usage is TRBV7-9 and J usage is TRBJ2-3; 8 bases agree with TRBD2. Trimming cost V 3 bases and J 0 bases; bases outside gene matches: 5. The CDR3 sequence is 16 residues long. Germline lookup yields CDR1 SEHNR and CDR2 FQNEAQ (reference sequence). The DNA of the CDR3 is TGTGCCAGCAGCTTTAAAGCGGGAGATAGCACAGATACGCAGTATTTT. This translates into CASSFKAGDSTDTQYF. The full variable domain, completed using reference TRBV7-9 and TRBJ2-3, is DTGVSQNPRHKITKRGQNVTFRCDPISEHNRLYWYRQTLGQGPEFLTYFQNEAQLEKSRLLSDRFSAERPKGSFSTLEIQRTEQGDSAMYLCASSFKAGDSTDTQYFGPGTRLTVL.

This clonotype was recorded many times. This sequence joins TRBV20-1 and TRBJ2-3; D call uncertain. The V end lost 3 bases, the J end lost 4 bases, and 11 bases lay between the germline ends. This CDR3 comprises 13 residues. Germline assignment: CDR1 DFQATT and CDR2 SNEGSKA (reference sequence). The CDR3 loop is CSASSGAPDTQYF. CDR3 coding DNA: TGCAGTGCTAGTTCCGGAGCGCCAGATACGCAGTATTTT.

This clonotype was counted a few times. The chain combines TRBV5-6 with TRBJ2-5, with D unclear. Germline V gene lookup returns CDR1 SGHDT and CDR2 YYEEEE. The CDR3 loop spans 13 amino acids. Trimming removed 4 bases from V and 7 bases from J, with 14 bases in between. The DNA for the CDR3 is TGTGCCAGCAGCCTCACCCGAAGTCGGACCCAGTACTTC. The encoded protein is CASSLTRSRTQYF. The whole variable domain, remainder taken from reference TRBV5-6 and TRBJ2-5, is DAGVTQSPTHLIKTRGQQVTLRCSPKSGHDTVSWYQQALGQGPQFIFQYYEEEERQRGNFPDRFSGHQFPNYSSELNVNALLLGDSALYLCASSLTRSRTQYFGPGTRLLVL.

About this clonotype: One base away lies a much larger clone, so this may be a sequencing read error. The V and J genes are TRBV4-1 and TRBJ2-7, with D tentatively TRBD2 (6 bases). The CDR3 spans 15 residues. CDR1 is MGHRA and CDR2 is YSYEKL in the germline V gene. The CDR3 DNA reads TGCGCCAGCATCCAAGGTCCCGGGACTCTCTACGAGCAGTACTTC. Protein product: CASIQGPGTLYEQYF.

There are a few counts of this clonotype. V usage is TRBV10-2 and J usage is TRBJ2-5, with 7 bases that match TRBD2. This CDR3 is built from 14 residues. Germline CDR1 is WSHSY and CDR2 is SAAADI. With 3 bases clipped from V and 8 bases from J, the junction kept 9 bases outside the gene matches. The DNA for the CDR3 is TGCGCCAGCAGTGAAGGAGCGGGGCCCCGAACCCAGTACTTC. This codes for CASSEGAGPRTQYF.

This clonotype was seen only a few times. This chain joins TRBV4-1 and TRBJ2-7; TRBD2 aligns across 7 bases. The germline V gene has CDR1 MGHRA and CDR2 YSYEKL. The CDR3 sequence is 13 residues long. V lost 1 base to trimming and J lost 6 bases; unmatched junction nucleotides: 3. The CDR3 bases are TGCGCCAGCAGCCAAGTATCGGGGGGCGAGCAGTACTTC. Amino acid sequence: CASSQVSGGEQYF.

This rearrangement joins TRBV6-5 to TRBJ2-7; D may be TRBD2 (6 bases). CDR1 and CDR2 from the germline V gene are MNHEY and SVGAGI. The CDR3 extends over 14 amino acids. Deletions cut 1 base from V and 7 bases from J, with 14 bases between. CDR3 sequence (DNA): TGTGCCAGCAGTTACTGGCGGGACGGACAAGAGCAGTACTTC. Protein sequence: CASSYWRDGQEQYF.

This clonotype was seen ten or more times. This chain joins TRBV27 and TRBJ1-1; D unresolved. Germline V CDR1 and CDR2: MNHEY, SMNVEV (reference sequence). This CDR3 contains 13 residues. V was clipped by 5 bases and J by 3 bases, with 10 bases between them. CDR3 loop: CASSANLDTEAFF. The DNA of the CDR3 is TGTGCCAGCAGTGCTAACCTGGACACTGAAGCTTTCTTT.